These T cell receptor beta chains were read from a single sample in a study of CXCR3-negative and CXCR3-positive naive CD8 T cells. TCRdb reprocessed the 5' RACE reads and stores each CDR3 protein as one record, lacking DNA. The table lists tens of thousands of distinct CDR3 sequences. Material for sequencing was naive CXCR3- CD8+ T cells from blood. These receptors all stem from a human donor in good health. Some clones in this sample may be carry-over from other donors' samples. The CDR3 runs from the conserved cysteine through the conserved F or W. The size field is filled for only some rows; it gives once, few, many or a size class.

J gene,V gene,clone size,CDR3 protein
TRBJ2-3,TRBV25-1,-,CASSVSGGANTQYF
TRBJ2-5,TRBV7-2,-,CASSSPTGWETQYF
TRBJ2-5,TRBV9,-,CASSVATGQETQYF
TRBJ2-7,TRBV29-1,-,CSVEVGRGQYEQYF
TRBJ2-7,TRBV4-2,-,CASSHASGSFSYEQYF
TRBJ2-1,TRBV6-2/TRBV6-3,-,CASSYFRDRDYNEQFF
TRBJ1-2,TRBV11-2,-,CASSSPQGRLNYGYGYTF
TRBJ2-7,TRBV6-2/TRBV6-3,-,CASSPDFNYEQYF
TRBJ2-2,TRBV29-1,-,CSVEGETGELFF
TRBJ2-5,TRBV12-3/TRBV12-4,-,CASSSGGGSETQYF
TRBJ1-5,TRBV20-1,-,CSARDRGRDGNQPQHF
TRBJ2-7,TRBV12-3/TRBV12-4,-,CASSFSAGEQYF
TRBJ2-2,TRBV6-5,-,CASSLKTQHGELFF
TRBJ2-7,TRBV5-6,-,CASSLAADYEQYF
TRBJ1-1,TRBV3-1,-,CASSIWEEDTEAFF
TRBJ2-7,TRBV29-1,-,CSVVQGQPTYEQYF
TRBJ2-7,TRBV6-2/TRBV6-3,medium-sized,CASSSGPYEQYF
TRBJ1-1,TRBV14,-,CASSLPTMSDTEAFF
TRBJ2-1,TRBV20-1,-,CSARPRGDEQFF
TRBJ2-7,TRBV9,-,CASSVDSGRAINEQYF
TRBJ2-7,TRBV7-9,-,CASSLDRAYEQYF
TRBJ1-1,TRBV19,-,CASSILPAEMAEAFF
TRBJ1-1,TRBV4-2,-,CASSQRETEAFF
TRBJ2-7,TRBV10-3,-,CAIQSRDSSYEQYF
TRBJ1-5,TRBV2,-,CASRDTNQPQHF
TRBJ1-1,TRBV3-1,-,CASSQAVEAPNTEAFF
TRBJ2-7,TRBV29-1,-,CSVVVSSGQGIEQYF
TRBJ2-1,TRBV7-3,-,CASSKSDEEGNEQFF
TRBJ2-7,TRBV7-3,-,CASSLLGQGIEQYF
TRBJ2-5,TRBV20-1,-,CSARNGGLDETQYF
TRBJ1-4,TRBV29-1,-,CSAWTGLREKLFF
TRBJ1-1,TRBV20-1,-,CSARTTSRTEAFF
TRBJ2-3,TRBV12-3/TRBV12-4,-,CASSLVAGGWTDTQYF
TRBJ2-3,TRBV7-8,-,CASSLVKEQGAEGEWLDTQYF
TRBJ1-2,TRBV10-2,-,CASSDQPNYGYTF
TRBJ2-3,TRBV28,-,CASSFVAASTDTQYF
TRBJ2-7,TRBV10-3,-,CAISAAGSYEQYF
TRBJ2-2,TRBV7-9,-,CASSAGSGELFF
TRBJ1-6,TRBV5-1,-,CASSSRPDSPLHF
TRBJ2-7,TRBV7-2,-,CASSFYPGTSYEQYF
TRBJ2-1,TRBV15,-,CATSRGKVNEQFF
TRBJ2-7,TRBV12-3/TRBV12-4,-,CASSSGTAYEQYF